This T cell receptor beta chain was profiled in a study of OX40 agonist ivuxolimab in advanced cancers. The table came from immunoSEQ multiplex PCR; TCRdb's copy has only in-frame clones and leaves some out. The data hold 30,000 to 45,000 clones, with around 90% observed a single time. V shed 2 bases and J 3 bases; nucleotides not matched to a gene: 2. The germline V gene encodes CDR1 SGHTA and CDR2 FQGNSA. The CDR3 sequence is 15 residues long. The material sequenced was CD4+ or CD8+ T cells sorted from blood, taken in a trial of the OX40 agonist ivuxolimab. This clonotype originated in an adult with an advanced solid tumor such as melanoma, head and neck, liver or kidney cancer. The V and J genes are TRBV7-2 and TRBJ1-5; 9 bases match TRBD1. This CDR3 is CASSLTGGYNQPQHF. The CDR3 DNA sequence: TGTGCCAGCAGCTTAACAGGGGGCTACAATCAGCCCCAGCATTTT.